This T cell receptor (beta chain) was captured by sequencing in a study of graft-versus-host responses after intestinal transplantation. Study-level background: Recipients had multivisceral, liver-intestinal, or isolated intestinal transplants. Tacrolimus plus steroids were given to all recipients for two to three years, preceded by anti-thymocyte globulin induction.

This clone was seen just once. Antigen unknown. General study results and limits: Recipient bone marrow held GvH clones, some seen earlier in ileum or blood. The highest levels of circulating GvH clones went along with early declines in HvG clones after transplant.

V was pared by 0 bases and J by 1 base, with 2 bases of the junction left unmatched. The germline gives CDR1 SGHRS, CDR2 YFSETQ. The CDR3 runs to 17 residues. The data were produced by immunoSEQ multiplex PCR, yet TCRdb's version contains in-frame clones alone and is incomplete. The sample has around 20,000 clones; around 94% are singletons. This chain joins TRBV5-1 and TRBJ2-3, with 13 bases matching TRBD2. The receptor was isolated from a human patient who received an intestinal transplant, so some T cells may come from the graft donor. This specimen was PBMCs, taken about 37 weeks after intestinal transplant. The CDR3 region is CASSLGTSGGGTDTQYF. The DNA for the CDR3 is TGCGCCAGCAGCTTGGGGACTAGCGGGGGAGGCACAGATACGCAGTATTTT.